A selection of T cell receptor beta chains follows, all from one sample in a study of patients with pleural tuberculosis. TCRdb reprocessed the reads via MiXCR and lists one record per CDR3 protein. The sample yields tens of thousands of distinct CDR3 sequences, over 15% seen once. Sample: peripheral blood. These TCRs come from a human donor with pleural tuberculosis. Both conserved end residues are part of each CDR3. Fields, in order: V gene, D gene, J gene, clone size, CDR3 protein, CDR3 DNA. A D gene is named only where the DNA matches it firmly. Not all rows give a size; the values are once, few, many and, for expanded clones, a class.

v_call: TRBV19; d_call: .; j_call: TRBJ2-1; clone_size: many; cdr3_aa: CASSMRANEQFF; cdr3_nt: TGTGCCAGTAGTATGCGGGCCAATGAGCAGTTCTTC
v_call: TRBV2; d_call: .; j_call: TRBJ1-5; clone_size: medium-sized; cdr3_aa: CASSEWSVSGQPQHF; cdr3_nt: TGTGCCAGCAGTGAATGGTCAGTCTCCGGTCAGCCCCAGCATTTT
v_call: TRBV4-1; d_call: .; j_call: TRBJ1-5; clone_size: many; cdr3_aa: CASSQDSRGLPQHF; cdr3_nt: TGCGCCAGCAGCCAAGATTCCAGGGGACTGCCCCAGCATTTT
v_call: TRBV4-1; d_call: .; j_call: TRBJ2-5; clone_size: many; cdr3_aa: CASSQDRRRSETQYF; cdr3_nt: TGCGCCAGCAGCCAAGATAGGAGGCGTTCCGAGACCCAGTACTTC
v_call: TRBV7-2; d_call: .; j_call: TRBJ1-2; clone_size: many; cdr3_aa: CASSFDRTGTDYGYTF; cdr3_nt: TGTGCCAGCAGCTTTGATAGGACCGGGACGGACTATGGCTACACCTTC
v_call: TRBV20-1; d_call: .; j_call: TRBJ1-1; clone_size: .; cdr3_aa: CRARVEGPSTEAFF; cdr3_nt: TGCAGGGCTAGGGTCGAGGGACCTAGCACTGAAGCTTTCTTT
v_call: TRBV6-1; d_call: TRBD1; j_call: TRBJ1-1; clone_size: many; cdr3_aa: CASSEVGTANTEAFF; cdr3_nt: TGTGCCAGCAGTGAAGTAGGGACAGCGAACACTGAAGCTTTCTTT
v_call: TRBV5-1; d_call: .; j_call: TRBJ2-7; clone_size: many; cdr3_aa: CASSSNWQQYF; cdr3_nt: TGCGCCAGCAGTTCTAACTGGCAGCAGTACTTC
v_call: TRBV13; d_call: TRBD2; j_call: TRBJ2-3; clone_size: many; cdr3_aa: CASSLQREGTDTQYF; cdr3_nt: TGTGCCAGCAGCTTACAGCGGGAGGGCACAGATACGCAGTATTTT
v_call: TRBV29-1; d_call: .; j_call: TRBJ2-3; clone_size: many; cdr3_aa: CSVTGQVGPGDTQYF; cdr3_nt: TGCAGCGTTACCGGCCAGGTGGGCCCTGGAGATACGCAGTATTTT